The 15 T cell receptor beta chains below were found in one sample sequenced in a study of blood T cell repertoires in COVID-19. TCRdb keeps only in-frame clones here, not all; method: immunoSEQ multiplex PCR. In the table there are about 70,000 clones, approximately 83% of which are singletons. Sequencing was done on a sample of peripheral blood. These receptors all stem from a human donor in a cohort sampled during active COVID-19.

CDR3 in amino acids: CASSYYFKPSYEQYF. The CDR3, as DNA: TGTGCCAGCAGTTACTATTTCAAGCCCTCCTACGAGCAGTACTTC. The chain links TRBV6-6 to TRBJ2-7; D gene uncertain. Germline V gene data show CDR1 as MNHNY and CDR2 as SVGAGI (reference sequence). The ends were cut back, 1 base at V and 0 bases at J, with 10 bases in the middle. The CDR3 runs to 15 residues.

J is TRBJ2-1 and V is TRBV5-1; TRBD2 is a possible D gene (5 bases). The CDR3 loop spans 15 amino acids. V was clipped by 0 bases and J by 5 bases, with 12 bases between them. Germline assignment: CDR1 SGHRS and CDR2 YFSETQ. CDR3 protein: CASSLERTFNNEQFF. The CDR3 coding sequence is TGCGCCAGCAGCTTGGAACGGACTTTCAACAATGAGCAGTTCTTC.

The chain couples TRBV24-1 to TRBJ2-3, with a possible D match to TRBD2 (7 bases). CDR1 is KGHDR and CDR2 is SFDVKD in the germline V gene. V was clipped by 9 bases and J by 2 bases, with 17 bases between them. The CDR3 consists of 15 residues. The CDR3 loop is CATSRGGRDTDTQYF. The DNA of the CDR3 is TGTGCCACCTCAAGGGGGGGGCGCGACACAGATACGCAGTATTTT.

The chain is built from TRBV19 and TRBJ1-4; 9 bases align to TRBD1. Germline V gene lookup returns CDR1 LNHDA and CDR2 SQIVND (reference sequence). The CDR3 extends over 18 amino acids. With V trimmed by 5 bases and J by 0 bases, 10 bases remained unmatched. Written as DNA, the CDR3 is TGTGCCAGTAGTGGAGCCTGGGACAGGGCTTCAACTAATGAAAAACTGTTTTTT. It codes for CASSGAWDRASTNEKLFF.

V and J are TRBV6-5 and TRBJ1-6; D might be TRBD1 (6 bases). Between the trimmed V and J ends, which lost 10 bases and 2 bases, there was a span of 12 bases. The CDR3 has 14 residues. Per the germline V gene, CDR1 is MNHEY and CDR2 is SVGAGI. CDR3 coding DNA: TGTGCCACCATGACAGGACCCTATAATTCACCCCTCCACTTT. Amino acid sequence: CATMTGPYNSPLHF.

This chain connects TRBV2 to TRBJ1-1, with a possible D match to TRBD1 (6 bases). V lost 5 bases, J lost 8 bases, and 15 bases lay in between. CDR3 length equals 13 residues. From germline, CDR1 is SNHLY and CDR2 FYNNEI. For the CDR3, the DNA is TGTGCCAGCAGTCGGGATTTGGGGGCAGAAGCTTTCTTT. Its translation: CASSRDLGAEAFF.

V is TRBV18 and J is TRBJ2-1, with 8 bases fitting TRBD2. The J segment lost 0 bases and the V segment lost 2 bases, leaving 6 bases of the junction unmatched. CDR3 length: 17 amino acids. Germline assignment: CDR1 KGHSH and CDR2 LQKENI. CDR3 loop: CASSPSERGFSYNEQFF. For the CDR3, the DNA is TGTGCCAGCTCACCATCGGAGCGGGGGTTCTCCTACAATGAGCAGTTCTTC.

This clone was seen only a few times. V and J are TRBV5-6 and TRBJ1-2; perhaps TRBD1 as D (5 bases). V lost 0 bases and J 0 bases, leaving 9 bases between the germline ends. The CDR3 has 15 residues. The germline gives CDR1 SGHDT, CDR2 YYEEEE. The CDR3 loop is CASSLGQLTNYGYTF. Here the CDR3 DNA reads TGTGCCAGCAGCTTGGGACAGCTCACTAACTATGGCTACACCTTC.

The chain links TRBV5-6 to TRBJ1-6; TRBD1 matches 7 bases. V gave up 0 bases and J gave up 7 bases; unmatched junction bases: 1. Looked up from germline, CDR1 is SGHDT and CDR2 is YYEEEE. The CDR3 sequence is 14 residues long. CDR3 DNA: TGTGCCAGCAGCTTGGGGACAGGCAATTCACCCCTCCACTTT. Protein: CASSLGTGNSPLHF.

This chain joins TRBV6-6 and TRBJ1-4, with D tentatively TRBD1 (6 bases). CDR1 and CDR2 (germline): MNHNY, SVGAGI (reference sequence). The length of the CDR3 is 15 residues. Trimming cost V 5 bases and J 1 base, with 11 bases left between them. The CDR3 reads CASSGYRETNEKLFF. For the CDR3, the DNA is TGTGCCAGCAGTGGATACAGGGAAACTAATGAAAAACTGTTTTTT.

This sequence joins TRBV30 and TRBJ2-7, with TRBD1 matching 8 bases. Germline values: CDR1 GTSNPN, CDR2 SVGIG (reference sequence). CDR3 length: 12 residues. V lost 3 bases and J lost 5; bases outside the gene matches: 3. The CDR3 bases are TGTGCCTGGAGCTGGACAGGGAACGAGCAGTACTTC. Its protein product is CAWSWTGNEQYF. Variable domain in full (rest from reference TRBV30 and TRBJ2-7): SQTIHQWPATLVQPVGSPLSLECTVEGTSNPNLYWYRQAAGRGLQLLFYSVGIGQISSEVPQNLSASRPQDRQFILSSKKLLLSDSGFYLCAWSWTGNEQYFGPGTRLTVT.

The chain couples TRBV6-5 to TRBJ1-1; TRBD1 aligns across 10 bases. CDR1 and CDR2 (germline): MNHEY, SVGAGI. With 3 bases clipped from V and 4 bases from J, the junction kept 5 bases outside the gene matches. The CDR3 extends over 15 amino acids. The CDR3 region has the DNA TGTGCCAGCAGTTATTCCGGGACAGGGGTCACTGAAGCTTTCTTT. Residues: CASSYSGTGVTEAFF.

This clone came up a few times. V is TRBV20-1 and J is TRBJ2-7, with TRBD2 identical over 10 bases. The CDR3 runs 14 residues. Trimming at V came to 3 bases and at J to 6 bases, leaving 8 bases not matched to a gene. From germline, CDR1 is DFQATT and CDR2 SNEGSKA (reference sequence). CDR3 sequence reads: CSASLSGGVSEQYF. For the CDR3, the DNA is TGCAGTGCTAGTCTGAGCGGGGGGGTTAGCGAGCAGTACTTC.

This CDR3 is CASSQGQGAPYGYTF. The CDR3 nucleotides read TGTGCCAGCAGCCAAGGGCAGGGGGCCCCCTATGGCTACACCTTC. The chain uses TRBV3-1 (or the pseudogene TRBV3-2) and TRBJ1-2, with TRBD1 matching 8 bases. The germline CDR1 and CDR2 sequences are LGHDT and YNNKEL (reference sequence). The J segment lost 4 bases and the V segment lost 1 base, leaving 5 bases of the junction unmatched. CDR3 length: 15 amino acids.

The gene calls are TRBV5-1 and TRBJ2-1, with D unresolved. The V gene lost 4 bases and the J gene lost 10 bases, with 18 bases spanning the gap. In germline, CDR1 is SGHRS, CDR2 YFSETQ. This CDR3 is built from 14 residues. The CDR3 DNA reads as TGCGCCAGCAGCGTCACGCCTGGATTGACAGAGCAGTTCTTC. Protein sequence: CASSVTPGLTEQFF.